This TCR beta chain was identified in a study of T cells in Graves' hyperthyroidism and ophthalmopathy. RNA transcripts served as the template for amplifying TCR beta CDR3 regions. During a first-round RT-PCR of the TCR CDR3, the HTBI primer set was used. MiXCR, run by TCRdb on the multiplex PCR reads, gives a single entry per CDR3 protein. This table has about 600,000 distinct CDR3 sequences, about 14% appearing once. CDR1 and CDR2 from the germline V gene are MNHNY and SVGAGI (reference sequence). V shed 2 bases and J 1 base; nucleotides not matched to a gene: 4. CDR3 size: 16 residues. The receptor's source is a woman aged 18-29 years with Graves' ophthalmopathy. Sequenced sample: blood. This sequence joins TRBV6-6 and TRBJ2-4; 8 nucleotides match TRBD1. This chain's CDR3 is CASSYGRGRAKNIQYF. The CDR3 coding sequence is TGTGCCAGCAGTTACGGCAGGGGGCGTGCCAAAAACATTCAGTACTTC.